The 32 T cell receptor beta chains reported below all come from one sample, sequenced in a study of T-cell memory formation after mild COVID-19. TCRdb independently ran MiXCR on the 5' RACE reads; one entry per CDR3 protein. The profile shows 85,000 to 120,000 distinct CDR3 sequences, over 15% of them singletons. Sequencing was carried out using PBMCs or a T cell subset sorted from them (not recorded which). All receptors come from an adult woman who had mild COVID-19 (a few samples of this study predate the infection). Cell type and time point are not known.

The V gene is TRBV7-9, the J gene TRBJ2-4; D is unresolved. Germline values: CDR1 SEHNR, CDR2 FQNEAQ (reference sequence). This CDR3 region has 13 residues. The V gene lost 1 base and the J gene lost 5 bases, with 6 bases spanning the gap. This CDR3 reads CASSLVTENIQYF. The CDR3 coding sequence is TGTGCCAGCAGCTTAGTTACGGAAAACATTCAGTACTTC.

The chain links TRBV20-1 to TRBJ2-2; 7 bases map to TRBD1. Germline lookup yields CDR1 DFQATT and CDR2 SNEGSKA (reference sequence). The CDR3 runs to 16 residues. After removal of 3 bases from V and 6 bases from J, the junction contained 13 bases not matched to a gene. CDR3 protein: CSAREGDREFSGELFF. The CDR3 nucleotides are TGCAGTGCTAGGGAAGGCGACAGGGAATTCTCCGGGGAGCTGTTTTTT.

CDR3 nucleotides: TGTGCCAGAAAACACCGACAGTTTAGAGACACCGGGGAGCTGTTTTTT. Protein sequence: CARKHRQFRDTGELFF. The chain combines TRBV6-4 with TRBJ2-2; D is perhaps TRBD1 (5 bases). Trimming shortened V by 9 bases and J by 3 bases, and 20 bases separated the two germline ends. The CDR3 has 16 residues. The germline gives CDR1 MRHNA, CDR2 SNTAGT.

A few counts support this clonotype. J is TRBJ1-2 and V is TRBV7-9, with unresolved D. Germline V gives CDR1 SEHNR, CDR2 FQNEAQ (reference sequence). V lost 5 bases, J lost 2 bases, and 12 bases lay in between. The length of the CDR3 is 14 residues. Here the CDR3 reads CASSRPNLNYGYTF. The CDR3 DNA is TGTGCCAGCAGCCGGCCCAACCTAAACTATGGCTACACCTTC.

This clonotype has just a few counts. The chain couples TRBV4-1 to TRBJ2-7, with no clear D. The V end lost 5 bases, the J end lost 1 base, and 9 bases lay between the germline ends. The CDR3 spans 13 residues. Germline values: CDR1 MGHRA, CDR2 YSYEKL. DNA of the CDR3: TGCGCCAGCAGCGACCCACGGTCCTACGAGCAGTACTTC. This encodes CASSDPRSYEQYF.

V is TRBV29-1 and J is TRBJ1-2; perhaps TRBD1 as D (5 bases). The CDR3 runs to 13 residues. Germline CDR1 is SQVTM and CDR2 is ANQGSEA. Between the trimmed V and J ends, which lost 4 bases and 0 bases, there was a span of 9 bases. The CDR3 region is CSVGDGSNYGYTF. For the CDR3, the DNA is TGCAGCGTTGGGGACGGATCTAACTATGGCTACACCTTC.

The CDR3 DNA reads TGTGCCAGCAGAGGGGATGGGTACGAGCAGTACTTC. Translating it yields CASRGDGYEQYF. V and J are TRBV5-5 and TRBJ2-7; D is possibly TRBD1 (5 bases). The germline V gene encodes CDR1 SGHKS and CDR2 YYEKEE (reference sequence). This CDR3 has 12 residues. V was clipped by 5 bases and J by 4 bases, with 10 bases between them. The whole variable domain, filled in from reference TRBV5-5 and TRBJ2-7, reads DAGVTQSPTHLIKTRGQQVTLRCSPISGHKSVSWYQQVLGQGPQFIFQYYEKEERGRGNFPDRFSARQFPNYSSELNVNALLLGDSALYLCASRGDGYEQYFGPGTRLTVT.

This clonotype turned up a few times. The chain joins TRBV7-6 to TRBJ2-2; no clear D gene. This CDR3 has 13 amino acids. The germline V and J ends were trimmed by 8 bases and 5 bases, with 12 bases remaining between them. Germline V gives CDR1 SGHVS, CDR2 FNYEAQ. In nucleotides, the CDR3 is TGTGCCAGCCGCTCGCAGCAAACCGGGGAGCTGTTTTTT. This encodes CASRSQQTGELFF.

The sample holds a few counts of this clonotype. The chain carries TRBV2 and TRBJ1-6, with D perhaps TRBD1 (5 bases). Deletions cut 7 bases from V and 0 bases from J, with 13 bases between. Germline V lookup: CDR1 SNHLY, CDR2 FYNNEI. This CDR3 has 16 amino acids. CDR3 amino acids: CASTESGSSYNSPLHF. CDR3 DNA: TGTGCCAGCACTGAGTCAGGGAGCTCCTATAATTCACCCCTCCACTTT.

This chain joins TRBV10-3 and TRBJ1-1; 8 nucleotides agree with TRBD1. This CDR3 contains 13 residues. The junction had 5 bases not matched to a gene; V was cut back by 6 bases and J by 5 bases. Germline V gives CDR1 ENHRY, CDR2 SYGVKD. CDR3 residues: CAIRDRDSTEAFF. The CDR3 DNA reads TGTGCCATCAGGGACAGGGACTCTACTGAAGCTTTCTTT.

This rearrangement joins TRBV12-3 or TRBV12-4 to TRBJ2-1; unclear D gene. The V end lost 11 bases, the J end lost 9 bases, and 20 bases lay between the germline ends. The CDR3 totals 13 residues. The CDR3 protein is CAGAHSRATEQFF. DNA of the CDR3: TGTGCCGGCGCCCACTCTCGAGCCACTGAGCAGTTCTTC.

The chain joins TRBV19 to TRBJ2-1; D may be TRBD2 (6 bases). Germline V gene data show CDR1 as LNHDA and CDR2 as SQIVND (reference sequence). Trimming left V 7 bases short and J 10 bases short, with 11 bases between. CDR3 length: 11 residues. Here the CDR3 reads CASTTGSEQFF. The DNA for the CDR3 is TGTGCCAGTACTACCGGGAGCGAGCAGTTCTTC. Combining the CDR3 with reference TRBV19 and TRBJ2-1 gives the whole variable domain DGGITQSPKYLFRKEGQNVTLSCEQNLNHDAMYWYRQDPGQGLRLIYYSQIVNDFQKGDIAEGYSVSREKKESFPLTVTSAQKNPTAFYLCASTTGSEQFFGPGTRLTVL.

This clonotype has just a few counts. This chain connects TRBV2 to TRBJ2-7; 9 nucleotides align to TRBD2. Germline loops: CDR1 SNHLY, CDR2 FYNNEI. Trimming at V came to 6 bases and at J to 3 bases, leaving 9 bases not matched to a gene. The CDR3 covers 15 residues. For the CDR3, the DNA is TGTGCCAGCAGAATAGCGGGAGAAGGGATCTACGAGCAGTACTTC. As protein: CASRIAGEGIYEQYF.

This clonotype was counted only a few times. This chain uses TRBV7-6 with TRBJ2-1; 11 bases are a match to TRBD2. CDR3 length: 16 residues. Per germline, CDR1 SGHVS and CDR2 FNYEAQ. With V trimmed by 5 bases and J by 4 bases, 7 bases remained unmatched. In DNA, the CDR3 is TGTGCCAGCAGCCCGCTAGCGGGGGGCCGATACAATGAGCAGTTCTTC. It is translated as CASSPLAGGRYNEQFF.

The chain employs TRBV13 and TRBJ2-1; possible D gene TRBD2, 5 bases. CDR3 length: 14 amino acids. Germline V CDR1 and CDR2: PRHDT, FYEKMQ (reference sequence). Trimming stripped 1 base from V and 1 base from J, with 5 bases between. In DNA form, the CDR3 reads TGTGCCAGCAGCTTAGCGGGATCCTACAATGAGCAGTTCTTC. Its protein product is CASSLAGSYNEQFF.

This clonotype was seen more than once but under ten times. The V gene is TRBV4-3, the J gene TRBJ2-1; TRBD1 is a possible D gene (6 bases). Trimming took 4 bases from V and 9 from J, leaving 13 bases between them. CDR1 and CDR2 from the germline V gene are LGHNA and YSLEER. This CDR3 contains 13 residues. The CDR3 loop reads CASSPPRGGEQFF. In DNA form, the CDR3 reads TGCGCCAGCAGCCCTCCTCGAGGGGGTGAGCAGTTCTTC.

In its sample, this clonotype was seen a few times. The chain joins TRBV6-5 to TRBJ2-1; TRBD2 agrees at 8 bases. This CDR3 spans 15 amino acids. From germline, CDR1 is MNHEY and CDR2 SVGAGI. V dropped 8 bases and J dropped 7; count of bases not matched to a gene: 13. DNA of the CDR3: TGTGCCAGCCGCTACCCGGGGGGGAGTGGGAATGAGCAGTTCTTC. The encoded protein is CASRYPGGSGNEQFF.

A few counts support this clonotype. The chain links TRBV9 to TRBJ2-2, with 8 bases aligning to TRBD2. There are 17 residues in the CDR3. Germline V lookup: CDR1 SGDLS, CDR2 YYNGEE. The V and J ends lost 1 base and 5 bases, in that order; junction bases with no gene match: 10. The CDR3 reads CASSVRKTGLVTGELFF. For the CDR3, the DNA is TGTGCCAGCAGCGTAAGGAAAACGGGACTAGTAACCGGGGAGCTGTTTTTT.

The DNA for the CDR3 is TGTGCCAGCGAGACTAGCGGGAGGCAGGAGACCCAGTACTTC. Amino acid sequence: CASETSGRQETQYF. V usage is TRBV3-1 and J usage is TRBJ2-5; 13 bases match TRBD2. The ends lost 8 bases at V and 5 bases at J; junction bases unmatched: 5. The CDR3 totals 14 residues. Germline CDR1 is LGHDT and CDR2 is YNNKEL (reference sequence).

This clonotype has only a few counts. The rearrangement links TRBV7-9 to TRBJ2-1; maybe TRBD1 (6 bases). Per germline, CDR1 SEHNR and CDR2 FQNEAQ (reference sequence). This CDR3 has 14 residues. The V gene lost 8 bases and the J gene lost 3 bases, with 14 bases spanning the gap. CDR3 sequence: CASEPQGNYNEQFF. CDR3 nucleotides: TGTGCCAGCGAGCCTCAGGGGAACTACAATGAGCAGTTCTTC.

There are a few counts of this clonotype. The chain has TRBV4-1 and TRBJ2-1; D is possibly TRBD1 (6 bases). V shed 4 bases and J shed 8 bases, with 12 bases lying between them. Germline-derived CDR1 and CDR2 are MGHRA and YSYEKL. The CDR3 is 13 residues long. The CDR3 bases are TGCGCCAGCAGCCCTACAGGGTTCCATGAGCAGTTCTTC. It codes for CASSPTGFHEQFF.

V gene TRBV12-3 or TRBV12-4 combines with J gene TRBJ1-2, with 7 bases that match TRBD1. The CDR3 extends over 15 amino acids. Unmatched junction bases numbered 12, after V lost 3 bases and J lost 8 bases. The CDR3 sequence is CASSFSPTGLKGYTF. CDR3 nucleotides: TGTGCCAGCAGTTTTAGTCCGACAGGGCTAAAAGGCTACACCTTC.

The rearrangement links TRBV11-3 to TRBJ2-1; TRBD1 agrees at 8 bases. Germline assignment: CDR1 SGHNT and CDR2 YENEEA. The CDR3 runs 15 residues. With V trimmed by 4 bases and J by 8 bases, 10 bases remained unmatched. The CDR3, as DNA: TGTGCCAGCAGCTCGATACCAGACAGGGGCGATGAGCAGTTCTTC. Its protein product is CASSSIPDRGDEQFF. Complete variable domain (other parts from reference TRBV11-3 and TRBJ2-1): EAGVVQSPRYKIIEKKQPVAFWCNPISGHNTLYWYLQNLGQGPELLIRYENEEAVDDSQLPKDRFSAERLKGVDSTLKIQPAELGDSAVYLCASSSIPDRGDEQFFGPGTRLTVL.

The chain has TRBV4-3 and TRBJ2-7; TRBD2 might be the D (6 bases). The CDR3 runs 18 residues. Germline values: CDR1 LGHNA, CDR2 YSLEER. The V end was cut by 0 bases, the J end by 2 bases, with 20 bases between. The CDR3 protein is CASSQDPGWRESPYEQYF. CDR3 DNA sequence: TGCGCCAGCAGCCAAGATCCAGGCTGGAGGGAGTCCCCCTACGAGCAGTACTTC.

V is TRBV29-1 and J is TRBJ2-1; 7 bases agree with TRBD1. CDR3 size: 17 residues. Germline-derived CDR1 and CDR2 are SQVTM and ANQGSEA. V dropped 1 base and J dropped 8; count of bases not matched to a gene: 17. Written as DNA, the CDR3 is TGCAGCGTTGAAGGCGTATTGGGACAGCCCATTGGGGATGAGCAGTTCTTC. It translates to CSVEGVLGQPIGDEQFF.

Only a few counts were recorded for this clonotype. The chain combines TRBV9 with TRBJ1-4; D call uncertain. Germline CDR1 and CDR2: SGDLS and YYNGEE. V lost 3 bases and J lost 3, with 12 bases in between. The CDR3 covers 15 residues. The chain's CDR3 is CASSASGEANEKLFF. The CDR3 bases are TGTGCCAGCAGCGCAAGCGGTGAGGCTAATGAAAAACTGTTTTTT.

This clonotype has more than one count but fewer than ten. The chain links TRBV12-3 or TRBV12-4 to TRBJ2-4; D is ambiguous. Trimming took 2 bases from V and 0 from J, leaving 11 bases between them. There are 16 residues in the CDR3. CDR3 in amino acids: CASSLRFSLAKNIQYF. The CDR3 DNA reads TGTGCCAGCAGTTTACGATTCTCCTTAGCCAAAAACATTCAGTACTTC.

This sequence joins TRBV11-2 and TRBJ1-2, with D possibly matching TRBD1 (6 bases). The CDR3 totals 14 residues. Germline V gene sequence: CDR1 SGHAT, CDR2 FQNNGV. V was clipped by 10 bases and J by 6 bases, with 21 bases between them. DNA of the CDR3: TGTGCCATCTGGGGGGGCCTAACCGCAAATGGCTACACCTTC. Its translation is CAIWGGLTANGYTF.

V usage is TRBV13 and J usage is TRBJ1-2; D might be TRBD1 (5 bases). The CDR3 length is 15 residues. Trimming stripped 6 bases from V and 4 bases from J, with 18 bases between. In germline, CDR1 is PRHDT, CDR2 FYEKMQ (reference sequence). The CDR3: CASSSRTRRTYGYTF. CDR3 bases: TGTGCCAGCAGTTCCCGGACACGCCGTACCTATGGCTACACCTTC.

This clonotype was found a few times. CDR3 sequence (DNA): TGTGCCACCAGTGATCCTCTAGCGGGCCTTAAAACCTACAATGAGCAGTTCTTC. Amino acid sequence: CATSDPLAGLKTYNEQFF. The rearrangement links TRBV24-1 to TRBJ2-1; 8 positions agree with TRBD2. The germline V gene encodes CDR1 KGHDR and CDR2 SFDVKD. The V gene end was trimmed by 3 bases and the J gene end by 2 bases; junction bases not matched to a gene: 11. The CDR3 consists of 18 residues.

This chain connects TRBV12-3 or TRBV12-4 to TRBJ2-5; D not resolved. The CDR3 has 14 residues. V was trimmed by 1 base and J by 1 base, leaving 7 bases between them. Written as DNA, the CDR3 is TGTGCCAGCAGTTTAGGTGGGCCCCAAGAGACCCAGTACTTC. Protein sequence: CASSLGGPQETQYF.

A few counts support this clonotype. This chain links TRBV19 with TRBJ2-5, with D possibly TRBD2 on 5 matching bases. Trimming left V 9 bases short and J 1 base short, with 18 bases between. CDR1 is LNHDA and CDR2 is SQIVND in the germline V gene (reference sequence). The CDR3 has 15 residues. This CDR3 is CARLVGARSQETQYF. CDR3 DNA: TGTGCCAGACTAGTCGGTGCGCGGAGCCAAGAGACCCAGTACTTC.